Given below is one T cell receptor (beta chain) in context. This CDR3 is built from 15 residues. From germline, CDR1 is LGHDT and CDR2 YNNKEL (reference sequence). The sample originates from a study of human CD8 memory T cell subsets. UMI-labeled 5' RACE was used, and it produced the TCR beta libraries. TCRdb reprocessed the 5' RACE reads and reports one entry per CDR3 protein, with no DNA. Its clone listing holds about 10,000 distinct CDR3 sequences. The study classified TPEX cells as CCR7+ PD-1+ TIGIT+ early memory CD8+ T cells bearing exhausted-like traits. Specimen: CD8+ T cells from PBMCs. The TCR sequence derives from a human donor in good health. The chain combines TRBV3-1 with TRBJ1-2. The CDR3: CASSQEDERSSGYTF.